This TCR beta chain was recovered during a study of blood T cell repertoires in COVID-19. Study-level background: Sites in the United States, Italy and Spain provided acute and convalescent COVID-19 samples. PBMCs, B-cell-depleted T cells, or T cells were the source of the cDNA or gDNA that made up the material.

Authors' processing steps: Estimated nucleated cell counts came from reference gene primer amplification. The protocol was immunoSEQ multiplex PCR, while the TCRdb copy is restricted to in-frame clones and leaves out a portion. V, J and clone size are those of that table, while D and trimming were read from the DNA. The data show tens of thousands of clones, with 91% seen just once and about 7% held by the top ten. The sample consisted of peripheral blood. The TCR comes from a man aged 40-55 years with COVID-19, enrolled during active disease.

The CDR3 loop is CSVGARLLNEQFF. CDR3 DNA sequence: TGCAGCGTTGGTGCCAGGCTTCTCAATGAGCAGTTCTTC. The chain links TRBV29-1 to TRBJ2-1; D remains unclear. The CDR3 has 13 amino acids. Trimming stripped 4 bases from V and 6 bases from J, with 13 bases between. Germline lookup yields CDR1 SQVTM and CDR2 ANQGSEA.